This TCR beta chain stems from a study of beta chain features in type 1 diabetes. Germline lookup yields CDR1 MDHEN and CDR2 SYDVKM. CDR3 length equals 14 residues. The ends were cut back, 7 bases at V and 6 bases at J, with 19 bases in the middle. Every isolated RNA sample was fully reverse transcribed, so sequencing captured expressed TCRB transcripts. TCRdb's table, derived via immunoSEQ multiplex PCR, lists solely in-frame clones and lacks some. The sample has about 650,000 clones, 9.5% to 15% seen once; the top ten hold roughly 0.11%. Overall study findings and caveats: Type 1 diabetes patients had moderately but significantly shorter TCRB CDR3s in all four CD4+ subsets.

Of note for this clone: Its antigen is unknown.

Sequences were obtained from naive CD4+ T cells from blood. The TCR was taken from a man aged 25-45 years with type 1 diabetes. The chain uses TRBV28 and TRBJ2-7; maybe TRBD2 (6 bases). The CDR3: CASTTSGKAGEQYF. The CDR3, as DNA: TGTGCCAGCACCACTTCCGGGAAAGCGGGCGAGCAGTACTTC.